A single sample gave rise to the 25 T cell receptor beta chains below, sequenced in a study of control samples from healthy donors and cancer patients. The repertoire was sequenced with immunoSEQ multiplex PCR; TCRdb's copy has only in-frame clones and lacks some. The data include roughly 190,000 clones; the top ten clones carry under 2.5%. Specimen: blood. These receptor sequences come from a woman aged 25 to 45 in good health.

This chain connects TRBV15 to TRBJ1-1, with D uncertain. The CDR3 is 13 amino acids. With 0 bases removed from V and 1 base from J, the gap between germline ends came to 3 bases. Germline CDR1 reads LNHNV; CDR2 reads YYDKDF (reference sequence). CDR3 sequence (DNA): TGTGCCACCAGCAGAGACAGGAACACTGAAGCTTTCTTT. Amino acids: CATSRDRNTEAFF.

V usage is TRBV4-3 and J usage is TRBJ1-6; 7 bases are a match to TRBD1. CDR1 is LGHNA and CDR2 is YSLEER in the germline V gene. V gave up 4 bases and J gave up 5 bases; unmatched junction bases: 11. The CDR3 spans 17 residues. The CDR3 DNA reads as TGCGCCAGCAGCCCAAACAGGGGTCAACTGAATAATTCACCCCTCCACTTT. Amino acid sequence: CASSPNRGQLNNSPLHF.

The chain carries TRBV7-2 and TRBJ2-3; 12 positions agree with TRBD2. V was clipped by 5 bases and J by 6 bases; unmatched bases: 9. The CDR3 is 16 amino acids. Germline values: CDR1 SGHTA, CDR2 FQGNSA. CDR3 nucleotide sequence: TGTGCCAGCAGCCGCAGACTAGCGGGGGCCGCGGATACGCAGTATTTT. This sequence encodes CASSRRLAGAADTQYF.

V and J are TRBV29-1 and TRBJ1-1, with a weak D call TRBD1 (6 bases). Trimming removed 0 bases from V and 4 bases from J, with 12 bases in between. The CDR3 has 14 residues. CDR1 is SQVTM and CDR2 is ANQGSEA in the germline V gene. The CDR3 reads CSVEEVARGTEAFF. CDR3 DNA: TGCAGCGTTGAAGAGGTAGCCAGGGGCACTGAAGCTTTCTTT.

The chain uses TRBV11-3 and TRBJ1-5; D gene unclear. The CDR3 totals 16 residues. Germline lookup yields CDR1 SGHNT and CDR2 YENEEA. V gave up 5 bases and J gave up 2 bases, with 16 bases separating them. The CDR3 loop reads CASSNTRIYGNQPQHF. The CDR3 DNA reads TGTGCCAGCAGCAATACACGGATCTACGGCAATCAGCCCCAGCATTTT. Full variable domain (missing parts from reference TRBV11-3 and TRBJ1-5): EAGVVQSPRYKIIEKKQPVAFWCNPISGHNTLYWYLQNLGQGPELLIRYENEEAVDDSQLPKDRFSAERLKGVDSTLKIQPAELGDSAVYLCASSNTRIYGNQPQHFGDGTRLSIL.

The chain links TRBV4-1 to TRBJ1-6; 7 positions match TRBD1. The V gene's germline CDR1 is MGHRA and CDR2 YSYEKL. The V segment lost 4 bases and the J segment 6 bases; nucleotides outside the gene matches: 12. This CDR3 is built from 17 residues. In DNA form, the CDR3 reads TGCGCCAGCAGCCCTGGACAGGTTCGTAGCCTTAATTCACCCCTCCACTTT. It is translated as CASSPGQVRSLNSPLHF.

This chain connects TRBV7-9 to TRBJ2-2, with 13 bases fitting TRBD2. The V and J ends lost 5 bases and 4 bases, in that order; junction bases with no gene match: 4. Germline V gives CDR1 SEHNR, CDR2 FQNEAQ (reference sequence). The CDR3 sequence is 16 residues long. In DNA form, the CDR3 reads TGTGCCAGCAGCCTTGGACTAGCGGGGGTCACCGGGGAGCTGTTTTTT. It yields the protein CASSLGLAGVTGELFF.

V usage is TRBV7-8 and J usage is TRBJ1-5; 7 bases align to TRBD1. The germline gives CDR1 SGHVS, CDR2 FQNEAQ. The CDR3 totals 16 residues. V lost 2 bases and J lost 6; bases outside the gene matches: 10. Here the CDR3 DNA reads TGTGCCAGCAGCTTACAACCTCCCGACAGGGTTCAGCCCCAGCATTTT. Encoded protein: CASSLQPPDRVQPQHF. The complete variable domain, with remaining parts taken from reference TRBV7-8 and TRBJ1-5, reads GAGVSQSPRYKVAKRGQDVALRCDPISGHVSLFWYQQALGQGPEFLTYFQNEAQLDKSGLPSDRFFAERPEGSVSTLKIQRTQQEDSAVYLCASSLQPPDRVQPQHFGDGTRLSIL.

This chain connects TRBV5-1 to TRBJ2-7; TRBD2 matches at 7 bases. Germline CDR1 SGHRS, CDR2 YFSETQ. V lost 0 bases and J lost 5; bases outside the gene matches: 8. The CDR3 contains 15 residues. The CDR3 DNA reads TGCGCCAGCAGCTTGGGAGGACTAGAAGGGGACGAGCAGTACTTC. It translates to CASSLGGLEGDEQYF.

For the CDR3, the DNA is TGTGCCAGCAGGGTCAGTCGTAGCTCCTATAATTCACCCCTCCACTTT. Protein sequence: CASRVSRSSYNSPLHF. V usage is TRBV27 and J usage is TRBJ1-6; no clear D. In germline, CDR1 is MNHEY, CDR2 SMNVEV (reference sequence). The CDR3 runs to 16 residues. The V gene lost 6 bases and the J gene lost 0 bases, with 12 bases spanning the gap.

The genes are TRBV18 and TRBJ2-1, with unresolved D. V lost 6 bases and J 2 bases, leaving 11 bases between the germline ends. There are 14 residues in the CDR3. Germline V CDR1 and CDR2: KGHSH, LQKENI. The CDR3 here is CASSLSAAYNEQFF. The DNA for the CDR3 is TGTGCCAGCTCCCTCTCGGCGGCCTACAATGAGCAGTTCTTC. Together with reference TRBV18 and TRBJ2-1, the CDR3 gives the full variable domain: NAGVMQNPRHLVRRRGQEARLRCSPMKGHSHVYWYRQLPEEGLKFMVYLQKENIIDESGMPKERFSAEFPKEGPSILRIQQVVRGDSAAYFCASSLSAAYNEQFFGPGTRLTVL.

The chain combines TRBV19 with TRBJ1-2; TRBD1 matches 8 bases. The CDR3 runs to 15 residues. The J segment lost 5 bases and the V segment lost 5 bases, leaving 10 bases of the junction unmatched. The germline gives CDR1 LNHDA, CDR2 SQIVND (reference sequence). CDR3 bases: TGTGCCAGTAGTCCCCGGGACAGGCCGGGGTATGGCTACACCTTC. It codes for CASSPRDRPGYGYTF.

CDR3 in amino acids: CASSLGGANTGELFF. CDR3 nucleotides: TGTGCCAGTTCCCTCGGGGGAGCCAACACCGGGGAGCTGTTTTTT. J is TRBJ2-2 and V is TRBV9; TRBD2 is a possible D gene (6 bases). Trimming cost V 8 bases and J 2 bases, with 16 bases left between them. The CDR3 contains 15 residues. Looked up from germline, CDR1 is SGDLS and CDR2 is YYNGEE.

The J gene is TRBJ1-1, the V gene TRBV2; D gene uncertain. CDR3 length: 14 residues. CDR1 is SNHLY, CDR2 FYNNEI, per germline. V was pared by 4 bases and J by 1 base, with 10 bases between. The CDR3 sequence: CASSGRGSNTEAFF. DNA of the CDR3: TGTGCCAGCAGTGGGAGAGGGTCGAACACTGAAGCTTTCTTT. Based on the CDR3 plus reference TRBV2 and TRBJ1-1, the full variable domain is EPEVTQTPSHQVTQMGQEVILRCVPISNHLYFYWYRQILGQKVEFLVSFYNNEISEKSEIFDDQFSVERPDGSNFTLKIRSTKLEDSAMYFCASSGRGSNTEAFFGQGTRLTVV.

The chain is built from TRBV2 and TRBJ2-1, with 11 positions matching TRBD1. The CDR3 sequence is 15 residues long. Germline trimming cut 6 bases from V and 7 bases from J; bases unmatched to any gene: 8. Germline values: CDR1 SNHLY, CDR2 FYNNEI. The CDR3 sequence is CASRSGTGGLNEQFF. The CDR3 DNA reads as TGTGCCAGCAGGTCCGGGACAGGGGGTTTAAATGAGCAGTTCTTC.

This chain uses TRBV4-1 with TRBJ2-3; D uncertain. The CDR3 is 14 amino acids. V shed 0 bases and J shed 4 bases, with 8 bases lying between them. Per germline, CDR1 MGHRA and CDR2 YSYEKL. CDR3: CASSQDHGSDTQYF. The CDR3 DNA reads as TGCGCCAGCAGCCAAGATCACGGGTCAGATACGCAGTATTTT.

The chain couples TRBV27 to TRBJ1-1; possibly TRBD1 for D (6 bases). V gave up 6 bases and J gave up 0 bases, with 11 bases separating them. Germline values: CDR1 MNHEY, CDR2 SMNVEV (reference sequence). This CDR3 region has 14 residues. This CDR3 reads CASSGTNMNTEAFF. CDR3 DNA sequence: TGTGCCAGCAGCGGGACAAACATGAACACTGAAGCTTTCTTT.

The rearrangement links TRBV12-3 or TRBV12-4 to TRBJ2-1; no reliable D call. The CDR3 length is 12 residues. The V end was cut by 6 bases, the J end by 4 bases, with 7 bases between. CDR3 loop: CASRLKYNEQFF. CDR3 sequence (DNA): TGTGCCAGCAGACTGAAGTACAATGAGCAGTTCTTC.

The genes are TRBV15 and TRBJ2-1; 13 bases agree with TRBD2. CDR1 and CDR2 from the germline V gene are LNHNV and YYDKDF (reference sequence). CDR3 length equals 15 residues. V lost 7 bases and J lost 9; bases outside the gene matches: 9. This CDR3 is CATTKLAGGRSEQFF. As DNA, the CDR3 is TGTGCCACCACAAAACTAGCGGGGGGGCGAAGTGAGCAGTTCTTC. The full variable domain, rest sourced from reference TRBV15 and TRBJ2-1, is DAMVIQNPRYQVTQFGKPVTLSCSQTLNHNVMYWYQQKSSQAPKLLFHYYDKDFNNEADTPDNFQSRRPNTSFCFLDIRSPGLGDTAMYLCATTKLAGGRSEQFFGPGTRLTVL.

The gene calls are TRBV11-3 and TRBJ2-1; TRBD1 might be the D (6 bases). The CDR3 has 14 amino acids. Germline values: CDR1 SGHNT, CDR2 YENEEA. Trimming stripped 5 bases from V and 1 base from J, with 9 bases between. The CDR3 reads CASSNRASYNEQFF. CDR3 coding DNA: TGTGCCAGCAGCAACAGGGCGTCCTACAATGAGCAGTTCTTC.

V usage is TRBV19 and J usage is TRBJ2-3, with D maybe TRBD2 (5 bases). The V gene lost 4 bases and the J gene lost 2 bases, with 13 bases spanning the gap. From germline, CDR1 is LNHDA and CDR2 SQIVND (reference sequence). The CDR3 sequence is 15 residues long. Written as DNA, the CDR3 is TGTGCCAGTAGTACTGGGAGACAAATCACAGATACGCAGTATTTT. This sequence encodes CASSTGRQITDTQYF.

The V and J genes are TRBV5-1 and TRBJ1-4; 11 nucleotides line up with TRBD1. Germline V gives CDR1 SGHRS, CDR2 YFSETQ. CDR3 length: 14 residues. V was clipped by 4 bases and J by 10 bases; unmatched bases: 6. The CDR3: CASSTGQGAGKLFF. In nucleotides, the CDR3 is TGCGCCAGCAGCACCGGACAGGGGGCAGGAAAACTGTTTTTT.

The chain employs TRBV2 and TRBJ1-6, with 7 nucleotides matching TRBD1. Germline V lookup: CDR1 SNHLY, CDR2 FYNNEI. The CDR3 is made up of 14 amino acids. Trimming at V came to 6 bases and at J to 9 bases, leaving 8 bases not matched to a gene. The CDR3 DNA follows: TGTGCCAGCAGGATGACAGGGTTGGGTTCACCCCTCCACTTT. Its protein product is CASRMTGLGSPLHF. Together with reference TRBV2 and TRBJ1-6, the CDR3 gives the full variable domain: EPEVTQTPSHQVTQMGQEVILRCVPISNHLYFYWYRQILGQKVEFLVSFYNNEISEKSEIFDDQFSVERPDGSNFTLKIRSTKLEDSAMYFCASRMTGLGSPLHFGNGTRLTVT.

The chain links TRBV5-1 to TRBJ1-1; D is ambiguous. V dropped 6 bases and J dropped 7 bases, with 22 bases sitting between them. CDR1 is SGHRS and CDR2 is YFSETQ in the germline V gene. This CDR3 contains 15 residues. The CDR3 coding sequence is TGCGCCAGCAAAGGGTCACGCTCTGATAGTGGTGAAGCTTTCTTT. This translates into CASKGSRSDSGEAFF. Full variable domain (missing parts from reference TRBV5-1 and TRBJ1-1): KAGVTQTPRYLIKTRGQQVTLSCSPISGHRSVSWYQQTPGQGLQFLFEYFSETQRNKGNFPGRFSGRQFSNSRSEMNVSTLELGDSALYLCASKGSRSDSGEAFFGQGTRLTVV.

V and J are TRBV19 and TRBJ2-1, with D perhaps matching TRBD1 (6 bases). The CDR3 runs to 14 residues. The V gene's germline CDR1 is LNHDA and CDR2 SQIVND (reference sequence). V gave up 3 bases and J gave up 2 bases, with 8 bases separating them. The CDR3 coding sequence is TGTGCCAGTAGTATGCAGGGGACCTACAATGAGCAGTTCTTC. It codes for CASSMQGTYNEQFF.